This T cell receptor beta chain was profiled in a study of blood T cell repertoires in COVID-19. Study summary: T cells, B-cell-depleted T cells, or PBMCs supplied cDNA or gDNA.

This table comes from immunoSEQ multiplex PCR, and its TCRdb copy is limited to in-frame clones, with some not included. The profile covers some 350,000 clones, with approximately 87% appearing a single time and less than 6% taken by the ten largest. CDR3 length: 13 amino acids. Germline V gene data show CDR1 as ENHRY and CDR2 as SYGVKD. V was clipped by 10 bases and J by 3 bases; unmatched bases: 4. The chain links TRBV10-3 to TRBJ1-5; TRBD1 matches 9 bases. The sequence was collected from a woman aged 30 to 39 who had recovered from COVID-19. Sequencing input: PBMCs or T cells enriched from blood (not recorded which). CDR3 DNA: TGTGCCAGCGGACAGGGGAACAATCAGCCCCAGCATTTT. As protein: CASGQGNNQPQHF.